This T cell receptor (beta chain) was sequenced for a study of cytomegalovirus exposure and HLA in healthy donors. Study-wide points: In a later analysis, most CMV-associated TCR beta chains appeared HLA-restricted. A previous analysis found most TCR beta V segments productive roughly 90% or roughly 30% of the time.

On this clone itself: Its cognate antigen is unknown.

The PCR contained 60 Vbeta and 13 Jbeta primers. The assay was immunoSEQ multiplex PCR, and TCRdb's table has in-frame clones only and misses some. The sample consists of about 88,000 clones, about 87% of them appearing once. CDR3 size: 13 residues. V was shortened by 5 bases and J by 4 bases, with 9 bases between the two germline ends. Looked up from germline, CDR1 is SNHLY and CDR2 is FYNNEI. V usage is TRBV2 and J usage is TRBJ2-1; D is uncertain. The sequencing sample was made of PBMCs. The receptor was derived from a man younger than 35 in good health and CMV-seronegative. The CDR3 DNA reads as TGTGCCAGCAGTCTTGCGGCATACAATGAGCAGTTCTTC. Translating it yields CASSLAAYNEQFF.